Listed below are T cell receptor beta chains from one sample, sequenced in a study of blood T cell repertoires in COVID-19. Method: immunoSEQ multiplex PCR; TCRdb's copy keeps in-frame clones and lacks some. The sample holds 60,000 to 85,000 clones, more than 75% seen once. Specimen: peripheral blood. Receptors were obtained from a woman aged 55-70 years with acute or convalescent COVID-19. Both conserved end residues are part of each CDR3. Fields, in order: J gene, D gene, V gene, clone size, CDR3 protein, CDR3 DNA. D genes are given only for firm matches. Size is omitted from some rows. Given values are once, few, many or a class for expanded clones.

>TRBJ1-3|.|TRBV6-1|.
CASSEVGGILSGNTIYF
TGTGCCAGCAGTGAAGTGGGGGGGATCCTCTCTGGAAACACCATATATTTT
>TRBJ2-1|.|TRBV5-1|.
CASSLAAGRGYNEQFF
TGCGCCAGCAGCCTCGCCGCGGGGCGGGGCTACAATGAGCAGTTCTTC
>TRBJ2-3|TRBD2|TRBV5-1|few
CASSLAGRGGTDTQYF
TGCGCCAGCAGCTTGGCAGGGCGGGGGGGCACAGATACGCAGTATTTT
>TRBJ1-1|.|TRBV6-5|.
CASRLDTVATEAFF
TGTGCCAGCAGACTGGACACGGTCGCCACTGAAGCTTTCTTT
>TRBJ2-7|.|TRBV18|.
CASSPLQRTHEQYF
TGTGCCAGCTCACCCTTACAGAGAACTCACGAGCAGTACTTC
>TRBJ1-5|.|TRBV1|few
CTSSQVCHRGRNGQPQHF
TGCACCAGCAGCCAAGTGTGTCACAGGGGGCGTAACGGTCAGCCCCAGCATTTT
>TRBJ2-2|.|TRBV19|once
CASSIGAGVTGELFF
TGTGCCAGTAGTATAGGAGCAGGGGTAACGGGGGAGCTGTTTTTT
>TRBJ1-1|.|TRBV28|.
CASRRQQNTEAFF
TGTGCCAGCAGGAGACAGCAGAACACTGAAGCTTTCTTT
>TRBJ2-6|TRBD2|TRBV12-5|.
CASGLSLGEGLISGANVLTF
TGTGCTAGTGGTTTGTCCCTAGGGGAGGGCCTCATCTCTGGGGCCAACGTCCTGACTTTC
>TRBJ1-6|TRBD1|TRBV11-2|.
CASSWFGTGESPLHF
TGTGCCAGCAGTTGGTTCGGGACAGGGGAATCACCCCTCCACTTT
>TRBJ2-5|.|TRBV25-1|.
CASSPLETQYF
TGTGCCAGCAGTCCACTAGAGACCCAGTACTTC
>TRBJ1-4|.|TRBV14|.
CASSPGWDRVRRENEKLFF
TGTGCCAGCAGCCCGGGATGGGATAGGGTAAGAAGGGAAAATGAAAAACTGTTTTTT
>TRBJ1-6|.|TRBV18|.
CASSPRREETLHF
TGTGCCAGCTCACCACGGCGGGAAGAGACCCTCCACTTT
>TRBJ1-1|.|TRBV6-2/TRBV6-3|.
CASSWTAIGTEAFF
TGTGCCAGCAGTTGGACAGCCATCGGGACTGAAGCTTTCTTT
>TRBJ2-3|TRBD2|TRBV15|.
CATSRVELAGVGTQYF
TGTGCCACCAGCAGAGTAGAACTAGCGGGGGTCGGTACGCAGTATTTT
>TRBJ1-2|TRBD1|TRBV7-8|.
CASSLGLDRNYGYTF
TGTGCCAGCAGCTTAGGGTTGGACAGGAACTATGGCTACACCTTC
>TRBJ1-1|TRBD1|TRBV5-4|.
CASSPRPDRATTEAFF
TGTGCCAGCAGCCCACGCCCCGACAGGGCGACCACTGAAGCTTTCTTT
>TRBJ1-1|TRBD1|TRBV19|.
CASSLRGQSEAFF
TGTGCCAGTAGTCTTCGGGGACAGAGTGAAGCTTTCTTT
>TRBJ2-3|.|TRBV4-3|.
CASSQDEEGADTQYF
TGCGCCAGCAGCCAAGATGAGGAAGGGGCAGATACGCAGTATTTT
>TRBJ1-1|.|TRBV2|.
CATRQALNTEAFF
TGTGCCACCCGACAGGCTTTGAACACTGAAGCTTTCTTT
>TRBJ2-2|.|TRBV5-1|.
CASSRGTNTGELFF
TGCGCCAGCAGCCGGGGGACGAACACCGGGGAGCTGTTTTTT
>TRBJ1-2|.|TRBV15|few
CATSRGEDGYTF
TGTGCCACCAGCAGAGGGGAGGACGGCTACACCTTC
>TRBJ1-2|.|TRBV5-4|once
CASRPQGDYGYTF
TGTGCCAGCAGACCGCAGGGCGACTATGGCTACACCTTC
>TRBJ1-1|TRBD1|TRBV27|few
CASSFTGGGTEAFF
TGTGCCAGCAGTTTTACAGGGGGAGGGACTGAAGCTTTCTTT
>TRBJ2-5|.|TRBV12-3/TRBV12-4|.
CASREGVRETQYF
TGTGCCAGCAGAGAGGGGGTCCGAGAGACCCAGTACTTC
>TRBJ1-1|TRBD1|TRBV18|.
CASSRTTGTGGTEAFF
TGTGCCAGCTCACGGACTACCGGGACAGGGGGCACTGAAGCTTTCTTT
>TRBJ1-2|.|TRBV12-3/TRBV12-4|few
CASTKRGAPYTF
TGTGCCAGCACAAAACGGGGGGCTCCCTACACCTTC
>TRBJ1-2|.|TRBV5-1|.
CASSRPGERNGYTF
TGCGCCAGCAGCCGGCCGGGGGAACGGAATGGCTACACCTTC
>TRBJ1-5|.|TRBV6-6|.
CASNREGQPQHF
TGTGCCAGCAACAGGGAGGGTCAGCCCCAGCATTTT
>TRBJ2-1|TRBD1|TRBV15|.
CATSRVPGQGWSSEQFF
TGTGCCACCAGCAGAGTGCCGGGACAGGGGTGGTCGAGTGAGCAGTTCTTC
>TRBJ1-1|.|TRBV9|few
CASSVLTGKAFF
TGTGCCAGCAGCGTATTAACGGGTAAAGCTTTCTTT
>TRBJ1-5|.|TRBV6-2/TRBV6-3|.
CASSYPGVRQPQHF
TGTGCCAGCAGTTACCCGGGGGTCCGTCAGCCCCAGCATTTT
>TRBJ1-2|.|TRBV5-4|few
CASSLAQQDGYTF
TGTGCCAGCAGCTTGGCCCAACAAGATGGCTACACCTTC
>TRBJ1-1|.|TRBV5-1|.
CASSPQGTAAFF
TGCGCCAGCAGCCCACAGGGAACGGCGGCTTTCTTT
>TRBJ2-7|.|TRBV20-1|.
CSATRLYEQYF
TGCAGTGCTACCAGACTTTACGAGCAGTACTTC
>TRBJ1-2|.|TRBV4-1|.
CASSQDLGPRF
TGCGCCAGCAGCCAAGATCTGGGGCCCCGTTTC
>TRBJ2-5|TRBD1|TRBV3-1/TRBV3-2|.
CASRQGAETQYF
TGTGCCAGCAGACAGGGGGCTGAGACCCAGTACTTC
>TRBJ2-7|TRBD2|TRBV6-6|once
CATGTSGPYEQYF
TGTGCCACCGGGACTAGCGGCCCCTACGAGCAGTACTTC
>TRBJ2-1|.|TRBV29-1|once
CSVDMARGPGEQFF
TGCAGCGTTGACATGGCAAGGGGTCCAGGTGAGCAGTTCTTC
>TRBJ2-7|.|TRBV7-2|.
CASSTRQLYEQYF
TGTGCCAGCAGCACCCGACAGCTCTACGAGCAGTACTTC
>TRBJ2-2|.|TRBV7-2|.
CASMMRAPQTGELFF
TGTGCCAGCATGATGAGGGCGCCGCAGACCGGGGAGCTGTTTTTT
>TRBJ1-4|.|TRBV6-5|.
CASSSGTEKLFF
TGTGCCAGCAGTTCGGGTACTGAAAAACTGTTTTTT
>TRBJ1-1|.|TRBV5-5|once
CASSTQSLMNTEAFF
TGTGCCAGCAGTACACAGAGTCTCATGAACACTGAAGCTTTCTTT
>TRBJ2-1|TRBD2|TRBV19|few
CASSTSGGYNEQFF
TGTGCCAGTAGTACTAGCGGGGGATACAATGAGCAGTTCTTC
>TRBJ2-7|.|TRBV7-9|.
CASSGSYEQYF
TGTGCCAGCAGCGGGAGTTACGAGCAGTACTTC
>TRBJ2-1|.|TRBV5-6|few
CASSSYRANSYNEQFF
TGTGCCAGCAGCTCGTACAGGGCTAACTCCTACAATGAGCAGTTCTTC
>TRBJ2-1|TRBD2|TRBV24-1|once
CATSDAGGAGAEQFF
TGTGCCACCAGTGATGCCGGGGGAGCGGGGGCTGAGCAGTTCTTC
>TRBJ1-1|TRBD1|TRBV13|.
CASSLVQTGAGTEAFF
TGTGCCAGCAGCTTAGTCCAGACAGGGGCTGGAACTGAAGCTTTCTTT
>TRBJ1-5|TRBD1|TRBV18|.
CASSPEQGANQPQHF
TGTGCCAGCTCACCGGAACAGGGGGCCAATCAGCCCCAGCATTTT